This is a list of T cell receptor beta chains from one sample in a study of T cell responses to AZD1222 COVID-19 vaccine. Measured with immunoSEQ multiplex PCR; TCRdb has only the in-frame clones, and not every one. The table lists over 120,000 clones, just over 90% of them singletons, with over 7.5% in the top ten. The sequenced sample was peripheral blood, obtained on day 0 of AZD1222 vaccination. These receptors all come from an adult in good health. Both conserved end residues are part of each CDR3. A D gene is named only where the DNA matches it firmly. Rows may omit the clone size; those that give it use once, few, many or a size class.

TRBV27	-	TRBJ1-6	TRBD1	TGTGCCAGCAGTTTATGGGACAGGGCGGGTTCACCCCTCCACTTT	CASSLWDRAGSPLHF
TRBV30	once	TRBJ1-4	TRBD1	TGTGCCTGGAGTGTAGCAGGGGGGTATGAAAAACTGTTTTTT	CAWSVAGGYEKLFF
TRBV6-2/TRBV6-3	-	TRBJ2-3	-	TGTGCCAGCAGTACCAGAGGGGCCACAGATACGCAGTATTTT	CASSTRGATDTQYF
TRBV4-3	-	TRBJ2-1	TRBD1	TGCGCCAGCAGCCAAGGACAGGGTCGTGAGCAGTTCTTC	CASSQGQGREQFF
TRBV4-3	-	TRBJ1-4	-	TGCGCCAGCAGCCAAGATACGACCAGGGGAAATGAAAAACTGTTTTTT	CASSQDTTRGNEKLFF
TRBV5-1	-	TRBJ2-1	TRBD1	TGCGCCAGTAGGGGGCCAGGGAACTACAATGAGCAGTTCTTC	CASRGPGNYNEQFF
TRBV3-1/TRBV3-2	-	TRBJ1-6	TRBD1	TGTGCCAGCAGCCACCTAGGCCCCGGGACAGGGTATAATTCACCCCTCCACTTT	CASSHLGPGTGYNSPLHF
TRBV10-3	-	TRBJ2-1	-	TGTGCCATCAGAGGAGGGGGGCAGACAAACTACAATGAGCAGTTCTTC	CAIRGGGQTNYNEQFF
TRBV20-1	-	TRBJ1-1	TRBD1	TGCAGTGCTAGTTTCAGGGGGCCTGTCACTGAAGCTTTCTTT	CSASFRGPVTEAFF
TRBV9	-	TRBJ2-1	-	TGTGCCAGCAGCGTAGCCCCGTCCCCCACTGAGCAGTTCTTC	CASSVAPSPTEQFF
TRBV28	once	TRBJ1-1	-	TGTGCCAGCAGTTTATGGCCGGCGGGGGCGAAGGCTTTCTTT	CASSLWPAGAKAFF
TRBV2	once	TRBJ2-3	TRBD1	TGTGCCAGCAGCCCGGGACAGGGATACACAGATACGCAGTATTTT	CASSPGQGYTDTQYF
TRBV28	-	TRBJ1-6	-	TGTGCCAGCAGTTTCCCAGAGAGCTCCTATAATTCACCCCTCCACTTT	CASSFPESSYNSPLHF
TRBV28	-	TRBJ1-1	-	TGTACCAGCAGTATATTTGGGGGGCGCAGGGCTTTCTTT	CTSSIFGGRRAFF
TRBV27	-	TRBJ1-5	-	TGTGCCAGCAGATCAGACAGTAATAGCAATCAGCCCCAGCATTTT	CASRSDSNSNQPQHF
TRBV3-1/TRBV3-2	-	TRBJ1-1	TRBD1	TGTGCCAGCAGCCAGGGGACAGGGGACACTGAAGCTTTCTTT	CASSQGTGDTEAFF
TRBV12-3/TRBV12-4	-	TRBJ1-2	-	TGTGCCAGCAGTTTGGGGGGGGCCTATGGCTACACCTTC	CASSLGGAYGYTF
TRBV7-6	-	TRBJ1-1	TRBD1	TGTGCCAGCAGCCTACTTGGGCACAGGGGGGACACTGAAGCTTTCTTT	CASSLLGHRGDTEAFF
TRBV30	-	TRBJ2-1	TRBD2	TGTGCCTGGAGACTAGCGGGCTCCTACAATGAGCAGTTCTTC	CAWRLAGSYNEQFF
TRBV10-3	-	TRBJ2-7	-	TGTGCCATCAGTGAGTCGGGTACCAGTCGATCGTACTCCTACGAGCAGTACTTC	CAISESGTSRSYSYEQYF
TRBV28	-	TRBJ1-6	-	TGTGCCAGCAGTTTGCCTCGTTGGGGTGGAAATTCACCCCTCCACTTT	CASSLPRWGGNSPLHF
TRBV7-9	-	TRBJ1-2	TRBD1	TGTGCCAGCAGCTTTTTGGGACAGGGGGCCGATGGCTACACCTTC	CASSFLGQGADGYTF
TRBV7-9	-	TRBJ1-2	TRBD1	TGTGCCAGCAGCGGTGGACAGGGGGCAATTGGCTACACCTTC	CASSGGQGAIGYTF
TRBV6-4	once	TRBJ2-1	-	TGTGCCAGCAGTGAGGGTTCGGGCAATGAGCAGTTCTTC	CASSEGSGNEQFF
TRBV4-1	-	TRBJ2-4	TRBD2	TGCGCCAGCAGCCAAGAACCGGAACTAGCGGGGGTGGTTCAGTACTTC	CASSQEPELAGVVQYF
TRBV9	-	TRBJ1-1	-	TGTGCCAGCAGCGGAGACACTGAAGCTTTCTTT	CASSGDTEAFF